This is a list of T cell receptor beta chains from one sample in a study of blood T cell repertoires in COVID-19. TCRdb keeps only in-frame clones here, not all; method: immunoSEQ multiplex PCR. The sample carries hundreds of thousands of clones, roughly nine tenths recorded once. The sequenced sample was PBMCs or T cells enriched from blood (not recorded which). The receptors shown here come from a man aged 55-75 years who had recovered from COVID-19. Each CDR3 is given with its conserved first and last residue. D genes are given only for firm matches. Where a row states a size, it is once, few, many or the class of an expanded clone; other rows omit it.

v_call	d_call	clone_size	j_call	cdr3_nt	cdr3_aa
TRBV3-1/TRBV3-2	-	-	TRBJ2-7	TGTGCCAGCAGCCAAGGTCAGACCGGGAATTGGCAGCAGTACTTC	CASSQGQTGNWQQYF
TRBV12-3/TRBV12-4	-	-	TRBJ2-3	TGTGCCAGCAGTTCGGGACTCTCCGAGTATTTT	CASSSGLSEYF
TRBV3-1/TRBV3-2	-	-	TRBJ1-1	TGTGCCAGCAGCCAAGGACAGCTTGGGGGGGCTTTCTTT	CASSQGQLGGAFF
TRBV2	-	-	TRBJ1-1	TGTGCCAGCAGTGCAGGGCCCACCACTGAAGCTTTCTTT	CASSAGPTTEAFF
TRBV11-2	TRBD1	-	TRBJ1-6	TGTGCCAGCAGCTTAGCTCACGGGACAGATAATTCACCCCTCCACTTT	CASSLAHGTDNSPLHF
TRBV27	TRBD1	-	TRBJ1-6	TGTGCCAGCAGTTACGACAGGGGCCGCTTGCCTTCACCCCTCCACTTT	CASSYDRGRLPSPLHF
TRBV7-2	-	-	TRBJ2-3	TGTGCCAGCAGCTTAGGGGGGGGGCCTTCAGATACGCAGTATTTT	CASSLGGGPSDTQYF
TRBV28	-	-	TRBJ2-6	TGTGCCAGCAAAACCCAAGGGGCAGCTGGGGCCAACGTCCTGACTTTC	CASKTQGAAGANVLTF
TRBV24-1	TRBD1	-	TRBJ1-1	TGTGCCACCAGTGAAAAAGACAGGGGGCACACTGAAGCTTTCTTT	CATSEKDRGHTEAFF
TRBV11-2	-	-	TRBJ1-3	TGTGCCAGCAGCTTCTCCAACGGGGGGTCTGGAAACACCATATATTTT	CASSFSNGGSGNTIYF
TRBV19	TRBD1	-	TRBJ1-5	TGTGCCAGTAGTAATACAGGGGGCAGTTTTCAGCCCCAGCATTTT	CASSNTGGSFQPQHF
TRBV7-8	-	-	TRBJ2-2	TGTGCCAGCAGCTCCCGCGGGATCGGGGAGCTGTTTTTT	CASSSRGIGELFF
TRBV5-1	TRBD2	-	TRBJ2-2	TGCGCCAGCAGCTTGGGCCGACTAGCGGGAGAAGCCGGGGAGCTGTTTTTT	CASSLGRLAGEAGELFF
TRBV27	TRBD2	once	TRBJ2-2	TGTGCCAGCAGTTTACGGAAATCTAGCGGGGGCCTCACCGGGGAGCTGTTTTTT	CASSLRKSSGGLTGELFF
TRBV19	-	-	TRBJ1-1	TGTGCCAGTAGAAACAGGAGGAACACTGAAGCTTTCTTT	CASRNRRNTEAFF
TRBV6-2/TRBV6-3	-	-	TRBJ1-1	TGTGCCAGCAGTTACAACGGGTACACTGAAGCTTTCTTT	CASSYNGYTEAFF
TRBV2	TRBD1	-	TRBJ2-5	TGTGCCAGCCAACCGACGACAGGGGGCGGAGAAGAGACCCAGTACTTC	CASQPTTGGGEETQYF